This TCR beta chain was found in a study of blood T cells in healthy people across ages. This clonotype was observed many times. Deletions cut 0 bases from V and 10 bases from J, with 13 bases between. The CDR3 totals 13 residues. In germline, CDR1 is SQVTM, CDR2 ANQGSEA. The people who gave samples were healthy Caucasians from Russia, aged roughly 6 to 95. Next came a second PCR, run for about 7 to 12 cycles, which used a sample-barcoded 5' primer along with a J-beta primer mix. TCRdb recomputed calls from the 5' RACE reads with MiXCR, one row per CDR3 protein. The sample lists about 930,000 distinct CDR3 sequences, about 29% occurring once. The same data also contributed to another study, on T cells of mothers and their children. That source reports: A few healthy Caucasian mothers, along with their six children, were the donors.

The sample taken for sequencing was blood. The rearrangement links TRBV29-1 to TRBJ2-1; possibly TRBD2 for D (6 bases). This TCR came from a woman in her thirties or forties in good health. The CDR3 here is CSVEDGASDEQFF. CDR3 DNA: TGCAGCGTTGAAGATGGGGCTAGCGACGAGCAGTTCTTC.